Sequencing of this T cell receptor (beta chain) was carried out in a study of response to subunit inactivated influenza vaccine. The CDR3 has 14 amino acids. The germline V gene has CDR1 SGHTA and CDR2 FQGNSA. Trimming took 2 bases from V and 3 from J, leaving 10 bases between them. One entry per CDR3 protein, called by TCRdb with MiXCR from the RT-PCR reads. Altogether about 780,000 distinct CDR3 sequences are present, less than 20% being singletons, with the ten largest covering approximately 10%. The clonotype comes from a man in his forties or fifties who received an inactivated influenza vaccine. This specimen was PBMCs from blood, taken roughly 5 days after vaccination. This chain links TRBV7-2 with TRBJ1-1, with D hard to call. CDR3 nucleotide sequence: TGTGCCAGCAGCTTATACTCCGGGGACACTGAAGCTTTCTTT. Amino acids: CASSLYSGDTEAFF.